The 4 T cell receptor beta chains below were found in one sample sequenced in a study of shared T cell receptors in the human thymus. Here immunoSEQ multiplex PCR was the method, and the copy in TCRdb shows in-frame clones only, minus some. The repertoire consists of about 660,000 clones, with about 90% occurring once and the leading ten covering roughly 0.0094%. These sequences were also reported in another study, on human thymus T cells.

The sample consisted of thymocytes. Receptors originate from a boy under three years old with a congenital heart defect.

CDR3 residues: CASSSVVEQYF. The CDR3 nucleotides read TGTGCCAGCAGTTCCGTAGTCGAGCAGTACTTC. The chain combines TRBV28 with TRBJ2-7; the D is unclear. There are 11 residues in the CDR3. The V end was cut by 4 bases, the J end by 6 bases, with 7 bases between. In germline, CDR1 is MDHEN, CDR2 SYDVKM.

V usage is TRBV4-3 and J usage is TRBJ2-1; tentatively, D is TRBD2 (6 bases). CDR3 length: 15 residues. Germline V gene sequence: CDR1 LGHNA, CDR2 YSLEER. V shed 4 bases and J shed 8 bases, with 18 bases lying between them. Written as DNA, the CDR3 is TGCGCCAGCAGCCCGGGGGTGGGTATGGACTATGAGCAGTTCTTC. It codes for CASSPGVGMDYEQFF.

The genes are TRBV15 and TRBJ2-7; a weak D match, TRBD2 (6 bases). The CDR3 is 14 amino acids. The germline V gene has CDR1 LNHNV and CDR2 YYDKDF (reference sequence). Trimming left V 1 base short and J 3 bases short, with 10 bases between. CDR3 nucleotides: TGTGCCACCAGCAGAGGCGGGGATGGCTACGAGCAGTACTTC. Its protein is CATSRGGDGYEQYF.

This chain links TRBV5-1 with TRBJ1-4, with 8 positions matching TRBD1. V lost 1 base to trimming and J lost 5 bases; unmatched junction nucleotides: 1. Germline V lookup: CDR1 SGHRS, CDR2 YFSETQ. CDR3 length: 14 residues. CDR3 coding DNA: TGCGCCAGCAGCTTGAGACAGGGGAATGAAAAACTGTTTTTT. It encodes CASSLRQGNEKLFF.